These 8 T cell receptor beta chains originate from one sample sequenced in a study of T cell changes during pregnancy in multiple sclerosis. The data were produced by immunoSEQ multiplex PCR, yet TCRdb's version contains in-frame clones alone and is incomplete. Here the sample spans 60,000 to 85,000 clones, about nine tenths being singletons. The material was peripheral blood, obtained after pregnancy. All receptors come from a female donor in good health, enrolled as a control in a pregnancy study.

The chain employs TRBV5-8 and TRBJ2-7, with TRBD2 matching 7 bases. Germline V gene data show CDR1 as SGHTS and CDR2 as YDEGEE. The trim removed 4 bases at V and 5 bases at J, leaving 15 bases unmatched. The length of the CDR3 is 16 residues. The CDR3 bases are TGTGCCAGCAGCACGATCCCCGAGGCGGGGGTCAACGAGCAGTACTTC. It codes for CASSTIPEAGVNEQYF.

The CDR3 reads CASRTGGGVAEAFF. The CDR3 coding sequence is TGTGCCAGCAGGACAGGGGGCGGGGTCGCTGAAGCTTTCTTT. The chain links TRBV28 to TRBJ1-1; TRBD1 matches at 10 bases. The V gene's germline CDR1 is MDHEN and CDR2 SYDVKM. Trimming removed 6 bases from V and 6 bases from J; junction bases left unmatched: 7. The CDR3 runs 14 residues.

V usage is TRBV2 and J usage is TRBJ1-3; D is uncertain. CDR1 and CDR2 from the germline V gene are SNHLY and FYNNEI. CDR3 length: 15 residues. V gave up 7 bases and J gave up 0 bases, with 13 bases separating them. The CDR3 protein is CASNLDTSSGNTIYF. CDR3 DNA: TGTGCCAGCAACCTTGACACGAGCTCTGGAAACACCATATATTTT. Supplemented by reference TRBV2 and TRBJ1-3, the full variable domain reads EPEVTQTPSHQVTQMGQEVILRCVPISNHLYFYWYRQILGQKVEFLVSFYNNEISEKSEIFDDQFSVERPDGSNFTLKIRSTKLEDSAMYFCASNLDTSSGNTIYFGEGSWLTVV.

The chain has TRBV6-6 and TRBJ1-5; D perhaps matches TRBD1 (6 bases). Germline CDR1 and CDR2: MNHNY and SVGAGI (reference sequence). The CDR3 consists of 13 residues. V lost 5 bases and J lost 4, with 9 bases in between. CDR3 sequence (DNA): TGTGCCAGCAGTGGGACAAGTAATCAGCCCCAGCATTTT. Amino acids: CASSGTSNQPQHF.

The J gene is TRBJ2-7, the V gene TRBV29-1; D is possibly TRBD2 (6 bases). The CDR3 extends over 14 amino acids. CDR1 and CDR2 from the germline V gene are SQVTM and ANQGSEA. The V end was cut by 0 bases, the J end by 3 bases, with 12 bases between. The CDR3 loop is CSVEDGGGNYEQYF. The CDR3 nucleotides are TGCAGCGTTGAAGATGGAGGCGGGAACTACGAGCAGTACTTC.

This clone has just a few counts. The CDR3 bases are TGTGCCAGCATCCATCAGGGGGATGAAGCTTTCTTT. Residues: CASIHQGDEAFF. V gene TRBV28 combines with J gene TRBJ1-1, with 7 bases fitting TRBD1. V gave up 7 bases and J gave up 7 bases; unmatched junction bases: 6. Germline values: CDR1 MDHEN, CDR2 SYDVKM. This CDR3 region has 12 residues.

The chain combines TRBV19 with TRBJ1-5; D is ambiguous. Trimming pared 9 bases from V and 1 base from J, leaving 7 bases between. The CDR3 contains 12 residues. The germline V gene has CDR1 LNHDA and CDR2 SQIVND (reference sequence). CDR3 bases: TGTGCCAGCGAGAACAGCAATCAGCCCCAGCATTTT. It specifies CASENSNQPQHF.

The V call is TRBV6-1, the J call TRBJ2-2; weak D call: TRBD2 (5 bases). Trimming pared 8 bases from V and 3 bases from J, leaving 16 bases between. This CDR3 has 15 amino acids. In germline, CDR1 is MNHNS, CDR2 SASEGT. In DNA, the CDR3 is TGTGCCAGCCCCCGTGCCGGAGCGGACACCGGGGAGCTGTTTTTT. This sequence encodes CASPRAGADTGELFF.